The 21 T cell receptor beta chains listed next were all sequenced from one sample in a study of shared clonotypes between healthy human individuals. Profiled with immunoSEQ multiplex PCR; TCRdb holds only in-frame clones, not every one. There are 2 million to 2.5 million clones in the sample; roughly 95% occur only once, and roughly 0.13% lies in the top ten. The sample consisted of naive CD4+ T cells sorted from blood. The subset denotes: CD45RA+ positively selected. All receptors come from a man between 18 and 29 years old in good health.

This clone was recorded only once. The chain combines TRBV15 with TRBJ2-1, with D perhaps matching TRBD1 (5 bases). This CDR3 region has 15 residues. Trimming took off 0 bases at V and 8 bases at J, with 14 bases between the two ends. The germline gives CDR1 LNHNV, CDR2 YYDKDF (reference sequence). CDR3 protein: CATSRDREPADEQFF. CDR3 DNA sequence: TGTGCCACCAGCAGAGACAGGGAACCAGCCGATGAGCAGTTCTTC.

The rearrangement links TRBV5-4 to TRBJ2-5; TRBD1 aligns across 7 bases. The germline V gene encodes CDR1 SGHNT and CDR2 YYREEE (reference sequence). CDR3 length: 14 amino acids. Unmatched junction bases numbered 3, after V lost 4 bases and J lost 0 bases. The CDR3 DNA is TGTGCCAGCAGCACAGGGACAGACCAAGAGACCCAGTACTTC. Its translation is CASSTGTDQETQYF.

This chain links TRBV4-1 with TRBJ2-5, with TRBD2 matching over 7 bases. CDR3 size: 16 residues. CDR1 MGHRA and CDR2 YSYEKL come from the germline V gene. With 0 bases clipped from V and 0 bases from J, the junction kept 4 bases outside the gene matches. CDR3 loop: CASSQERLAYQETQYF. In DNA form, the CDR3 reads TGCGCCAGCAGCCAAGAACGACTAGCTTACCAAGAGACCCAGTACTTC.

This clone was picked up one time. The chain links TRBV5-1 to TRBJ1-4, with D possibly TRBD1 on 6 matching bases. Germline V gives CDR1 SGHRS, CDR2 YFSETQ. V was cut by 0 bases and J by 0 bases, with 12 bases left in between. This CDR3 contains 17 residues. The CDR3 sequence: CASSLAKGVPTNEKLFF. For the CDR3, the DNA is TGCGCCAGCAGCTTGGCCAAGGGGGTTCCAACTAATGAAAAACTGTTTTTT.

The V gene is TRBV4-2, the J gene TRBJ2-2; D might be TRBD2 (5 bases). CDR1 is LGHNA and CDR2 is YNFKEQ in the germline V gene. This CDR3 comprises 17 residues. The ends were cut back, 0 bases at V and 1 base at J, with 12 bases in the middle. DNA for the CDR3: TGTGCCAGCAGCCAAGAAGGCCTAGCCCGGAACACCGGGGAGCTGTTTTTT. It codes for CASSQEGLARNTGELFF.

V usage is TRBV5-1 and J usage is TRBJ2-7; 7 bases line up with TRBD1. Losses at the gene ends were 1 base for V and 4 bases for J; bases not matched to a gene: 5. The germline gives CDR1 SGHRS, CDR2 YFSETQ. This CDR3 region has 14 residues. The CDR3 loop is CASSLSTGAYEQYF. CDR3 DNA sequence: TGCGCCAGCAGCTTGAGTACAGGGGCATACGAGCAGTACTTC.

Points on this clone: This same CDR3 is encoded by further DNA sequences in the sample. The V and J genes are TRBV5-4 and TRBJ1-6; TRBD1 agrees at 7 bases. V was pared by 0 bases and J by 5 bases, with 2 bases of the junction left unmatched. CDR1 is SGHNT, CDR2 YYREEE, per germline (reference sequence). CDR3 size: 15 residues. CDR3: CASSLGDRDNSPLHF. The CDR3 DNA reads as TGTGCCAGCAGCTTGGGTGACAGGGATAATTCACCCCTCCACTTT. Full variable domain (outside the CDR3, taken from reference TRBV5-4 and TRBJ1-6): ETGVTQSPTHLIKTRGQQVTLRCSSQSGHNTVSWYQQALGQGPQFIFQYYREEENGRGNFPPRFSGLQFPNYSSELNVNALELDDSALYLCASSLGDRDNSPLHFGNGTRLTVT.

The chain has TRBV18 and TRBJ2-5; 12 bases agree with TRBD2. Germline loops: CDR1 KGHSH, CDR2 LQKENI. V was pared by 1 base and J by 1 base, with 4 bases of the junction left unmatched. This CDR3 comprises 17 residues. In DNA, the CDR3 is TGTGCCAGCTCACCACGGGGACTAGCGGGCCCCCAAGAGACCCAGTACTTC. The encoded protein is CASSPRGLAGPQETQYF.

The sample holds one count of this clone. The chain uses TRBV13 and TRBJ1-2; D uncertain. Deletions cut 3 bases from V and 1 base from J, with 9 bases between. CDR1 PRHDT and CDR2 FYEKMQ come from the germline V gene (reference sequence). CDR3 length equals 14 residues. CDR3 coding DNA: TGTGCCAGCAGCTTTTCGAGCGTTAACTATGGCTACACCTTC. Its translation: CASSFSSVNYGYTF.

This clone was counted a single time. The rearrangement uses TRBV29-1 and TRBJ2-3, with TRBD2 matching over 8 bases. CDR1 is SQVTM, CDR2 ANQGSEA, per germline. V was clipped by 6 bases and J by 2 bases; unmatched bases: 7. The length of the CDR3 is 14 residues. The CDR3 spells CSVARGAVTDTQYF. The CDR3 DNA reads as TGCAGCGTAGCGCGGGGGGCGGTCACAGATACGCAGTATTTT.

CDR3: CASSVQSSYEQYF. For the CDR3, the DNA is TGCGCCAGCAGCGTTCAGAGCTCCTACGAGCAGTACTTC. This chain uses TRBV5-1 with TRBJ2-7; the D is unclear. Trimming took 4 bases from V and 0 from J, leaving 8 bases between them. The germline CDR1 and CDR2 sequences are SGHRS and YFSETQ. This CDR3 spans 13 amino acids.

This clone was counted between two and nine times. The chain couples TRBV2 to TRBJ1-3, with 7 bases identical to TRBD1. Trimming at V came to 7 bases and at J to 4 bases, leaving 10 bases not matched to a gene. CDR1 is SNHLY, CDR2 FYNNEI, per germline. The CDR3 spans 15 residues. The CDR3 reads CASTLDGGGGNTIYF. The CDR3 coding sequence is TGTGCCAGCACCCTGGACGGAGGGGGCGGAAACACCATATATTTT.

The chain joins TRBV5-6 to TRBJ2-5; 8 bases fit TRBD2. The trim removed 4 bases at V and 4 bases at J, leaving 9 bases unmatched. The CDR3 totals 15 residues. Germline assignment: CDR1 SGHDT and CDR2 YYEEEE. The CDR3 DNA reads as TGTGCCAGCAGCGCGGGACTAGGAAGGGCAGAGACCCAGTACTTC. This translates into CASSAGLGRAETQYF. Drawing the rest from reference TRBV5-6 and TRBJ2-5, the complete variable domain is DAGVTQSPTHLIKTRGQQVTLRCSPKSGHDTVSWYQQALGQGPQFIFQYYEEEERQRGNFPDRFSGHQFPNYSSELNVNALLLGDSALYLCASSAGLGRAETQYFGPGTRLLVL.

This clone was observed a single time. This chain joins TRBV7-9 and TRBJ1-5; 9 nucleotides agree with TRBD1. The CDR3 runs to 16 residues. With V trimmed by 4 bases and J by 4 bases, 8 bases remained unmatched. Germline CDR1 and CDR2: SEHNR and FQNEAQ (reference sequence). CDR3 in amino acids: CASSSRQGGINQPQHF. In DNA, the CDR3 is TGTGCCAGCAGCTCGAGACAGGGGGGAATTAATCAGCCCCAGCATTTT.

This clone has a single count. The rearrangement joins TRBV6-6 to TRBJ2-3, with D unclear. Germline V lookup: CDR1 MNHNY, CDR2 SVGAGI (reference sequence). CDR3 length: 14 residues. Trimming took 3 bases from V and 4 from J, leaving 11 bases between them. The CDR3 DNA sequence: TGTGCCAGCAGTTATGACGGAGCACCAGATACGCAGTATTTT. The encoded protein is CASSYDGAPDTQYF.

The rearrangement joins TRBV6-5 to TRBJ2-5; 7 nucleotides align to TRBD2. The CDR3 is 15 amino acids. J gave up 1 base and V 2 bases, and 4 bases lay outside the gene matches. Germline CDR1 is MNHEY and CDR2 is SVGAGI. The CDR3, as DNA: TGTGCCAGCAGTTACATGGGGGAGGGCCAAGAGACCCAGTACTTC. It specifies CASSYMGEGQETQYF.

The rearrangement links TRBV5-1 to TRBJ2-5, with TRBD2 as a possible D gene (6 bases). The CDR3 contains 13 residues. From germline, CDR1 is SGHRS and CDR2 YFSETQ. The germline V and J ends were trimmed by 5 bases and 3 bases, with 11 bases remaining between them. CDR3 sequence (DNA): TGCGCCAGCAGGTGGGGAGGTGAAGAGACCCAGTACTTC. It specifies CASRWGGEETQYF.

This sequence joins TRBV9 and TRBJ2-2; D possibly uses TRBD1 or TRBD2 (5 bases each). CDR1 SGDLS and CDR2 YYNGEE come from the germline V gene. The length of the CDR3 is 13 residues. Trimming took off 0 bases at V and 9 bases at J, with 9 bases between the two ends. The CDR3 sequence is CASSVVWGRELFF. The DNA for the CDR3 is TGTGCCAGCAGCGTAGTGTGGGGACGGGAGCTGTTTTTT.

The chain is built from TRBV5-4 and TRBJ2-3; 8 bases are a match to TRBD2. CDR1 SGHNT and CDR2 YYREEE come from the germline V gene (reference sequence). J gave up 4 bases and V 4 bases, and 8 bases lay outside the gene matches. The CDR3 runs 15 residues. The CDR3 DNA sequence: TGTGCCAGCAGCCCCGGAGGACTAGCAGCAGATACGCAGTATTTT. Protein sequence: CASSPGGLAADTQYF.

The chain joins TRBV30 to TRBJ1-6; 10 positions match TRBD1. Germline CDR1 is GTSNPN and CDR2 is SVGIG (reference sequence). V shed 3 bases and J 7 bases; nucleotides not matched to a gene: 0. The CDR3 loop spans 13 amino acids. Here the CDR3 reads CAWRGQGNSPLHF. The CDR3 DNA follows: TGTGCCTGGAGGGGACAGGGGAATTCACCCCTCCACTTT.

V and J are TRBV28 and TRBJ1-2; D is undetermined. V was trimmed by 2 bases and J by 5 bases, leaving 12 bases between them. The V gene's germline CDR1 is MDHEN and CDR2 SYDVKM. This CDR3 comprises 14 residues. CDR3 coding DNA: TGTGCCAGCAGTTTAGACCCCGAACCATATGGCTACACCTTC. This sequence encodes CASSLDPEPYGYTF.